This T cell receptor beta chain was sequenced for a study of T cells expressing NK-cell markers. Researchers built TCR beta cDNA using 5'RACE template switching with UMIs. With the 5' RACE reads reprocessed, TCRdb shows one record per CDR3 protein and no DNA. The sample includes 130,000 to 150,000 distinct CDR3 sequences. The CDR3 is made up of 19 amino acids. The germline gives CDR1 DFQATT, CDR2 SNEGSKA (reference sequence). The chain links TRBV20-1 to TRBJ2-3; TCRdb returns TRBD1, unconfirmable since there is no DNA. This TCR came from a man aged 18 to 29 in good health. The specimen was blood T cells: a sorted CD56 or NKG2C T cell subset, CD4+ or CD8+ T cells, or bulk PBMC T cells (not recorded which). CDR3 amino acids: CSANVGTGIGLVGTDTQYF.